These 3 T cell receptor beta chains originate from one sample sequenced in a study of cytomegalovirus exposure and HLA in healthy donors. The PCR was carried out with 60 Vbeta primers and 13 Jbeta primers. Profiled with immunoSEQ multiplex PCR; TCRdb holds only in-frame clones, not every one. The sample has about 170,000 clones; about three quarters are singletons. Sequenced input: PBMCs. Every receptor here comes from a female donor in good health and CMV-seronegative.

The chain couples TRBV19 to TRBJ1-1; a weak D match, TRBD1 (5 bases). Germline CDR1 and CDR2: LNHDA and SQIVND (reference sequence). Trimming left V 6 bases short and J 5 bases short, with 16 bases between. This CDR3 has 14 residues. The CDR3 protein is CASSDQGRITEAFF. The CDR3, as DNA: TGTGCCAGTAGCGACCAGGGTAGGATAACTGAAGCTTTCTTT.

The rearrangement joins TRBV9 to TRBJ2-7, with D possibly TRBD1 on 6 matching bases. CDR3 length: 15 residues. Trimming left V 3 bases short and J 2 bases short, with 15 bases between. CDR1 SGDLS and CDR2 YYNGEE come from the germline V gene. The CDR3 is CASSANSGVPYEQYF. The CDR3 DNA reads as TGTGCCAGCAGCGCGAACTCAGGGGTTCCCTACGAGCAGTACTTC. The full variable domain, its missing parts supplied by reference TRBV9 and TRBJ2-7, is DSGVTQTPKHLITATGQRVTLRCSPRSGDLSVYWYQQSLDQGLQFLIQYYNGEERAKGNILERFSAQQFPDLHSELNLSSLELGDSALYFCASSANSGVPYEQYFGPGTRLTVT.

This rearrangement joins TRBV4-2 to TRBJ1-6; a weak D match, TRBD1 (6 bases). With 0 bases removed from V and 6 bases from J, the gap between germline ends came to 12 bases. Per germline, CDR1 LGHNA and CDR2 YNFKEQ. CDR3 size: 16 residues. CDR3 DNA: TGTGCCAGCAGCCAAGATCGGGGACAAAGTAATTCACCCCTCCACTTT. The encoded protein is CASSQDRGQSNSPLHF.